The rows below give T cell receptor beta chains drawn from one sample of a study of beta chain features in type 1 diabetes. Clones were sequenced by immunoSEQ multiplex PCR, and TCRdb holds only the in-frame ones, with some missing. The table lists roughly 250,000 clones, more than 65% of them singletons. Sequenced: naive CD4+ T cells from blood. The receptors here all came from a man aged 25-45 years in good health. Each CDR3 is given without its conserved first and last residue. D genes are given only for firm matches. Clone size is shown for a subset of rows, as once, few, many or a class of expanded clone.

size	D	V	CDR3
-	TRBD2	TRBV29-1	SVVPLTSGRGDTQY
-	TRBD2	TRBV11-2	ASSPPSGREQF
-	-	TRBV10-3	AISPTAASDSGANVLT
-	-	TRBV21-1	ASSKAGGATGKNIQY
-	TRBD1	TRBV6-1	ASSVSPGTGGHEQY
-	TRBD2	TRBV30	AWRASGYNEQF
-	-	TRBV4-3	ASSQVSQETQY
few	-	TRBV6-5	ASSEWMTNQPQH
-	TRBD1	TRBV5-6	ASSLGTGKEKLF
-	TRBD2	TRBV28	ASSLFLAGAETQY
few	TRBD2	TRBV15	ATSDRSGGSYNEQF
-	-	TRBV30	AWSVSETQY
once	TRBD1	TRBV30	AWTQGAIADTQY
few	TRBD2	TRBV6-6	ASSASGLTDTQY